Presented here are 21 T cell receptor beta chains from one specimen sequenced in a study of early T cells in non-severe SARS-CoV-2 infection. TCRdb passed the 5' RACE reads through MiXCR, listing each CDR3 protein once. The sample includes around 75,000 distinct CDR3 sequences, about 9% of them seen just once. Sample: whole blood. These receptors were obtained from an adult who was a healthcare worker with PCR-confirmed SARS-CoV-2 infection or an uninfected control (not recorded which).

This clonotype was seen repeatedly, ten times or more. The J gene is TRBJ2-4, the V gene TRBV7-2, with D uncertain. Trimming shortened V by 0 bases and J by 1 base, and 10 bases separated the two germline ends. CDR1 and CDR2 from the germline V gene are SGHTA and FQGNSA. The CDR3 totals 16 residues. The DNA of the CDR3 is TGTGCCAGCAGCTTAGCTGGCAATTGGGCCAAAAACATTCAGTACTTC. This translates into CASSLAGNWAKNIQYF.

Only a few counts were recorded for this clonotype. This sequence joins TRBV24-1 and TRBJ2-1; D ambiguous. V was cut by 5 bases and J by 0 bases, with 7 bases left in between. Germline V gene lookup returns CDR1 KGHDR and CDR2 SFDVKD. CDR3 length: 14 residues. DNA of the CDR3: TGTGCCACCAGTGGCTACTACTCCTACAATGAGCAGTTCTTC. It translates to CATSGYYSYNEQFF.

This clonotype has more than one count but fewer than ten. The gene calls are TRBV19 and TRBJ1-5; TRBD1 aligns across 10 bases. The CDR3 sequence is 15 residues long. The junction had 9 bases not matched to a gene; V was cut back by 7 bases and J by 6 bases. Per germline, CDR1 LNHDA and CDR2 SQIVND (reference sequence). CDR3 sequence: CASTPTGGFGQPQHF. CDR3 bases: TGTGCCAGTACCCCGACAGGGGGCTTTGGTCAGCCCCAGCATTTT.

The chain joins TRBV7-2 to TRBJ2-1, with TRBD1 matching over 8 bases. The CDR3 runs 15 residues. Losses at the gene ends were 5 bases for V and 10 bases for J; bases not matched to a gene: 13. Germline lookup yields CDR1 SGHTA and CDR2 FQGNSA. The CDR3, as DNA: TGTGCCAGCAGCCCTTGGACAGGGATGGCAGGGGAGCAGTTCTTC. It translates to CASSPWTGMAGEQFF.

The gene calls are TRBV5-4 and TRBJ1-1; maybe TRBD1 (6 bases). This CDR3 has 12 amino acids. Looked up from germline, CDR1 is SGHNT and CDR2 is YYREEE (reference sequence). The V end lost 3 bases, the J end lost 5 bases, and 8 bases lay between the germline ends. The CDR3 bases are TGTGCCAGCAGCTCCGGACAGACTGAAGCTTTCTTT. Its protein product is CASSSGQTEAFF.

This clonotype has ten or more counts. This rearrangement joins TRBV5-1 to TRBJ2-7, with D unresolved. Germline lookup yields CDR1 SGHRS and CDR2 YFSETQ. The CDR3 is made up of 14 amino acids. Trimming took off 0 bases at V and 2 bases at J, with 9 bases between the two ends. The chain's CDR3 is CASSLGHSAYEQYF. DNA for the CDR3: TGCGCCAGCAGCTTGGGTCACAGTGCCTACGAGCAGTACTTC.

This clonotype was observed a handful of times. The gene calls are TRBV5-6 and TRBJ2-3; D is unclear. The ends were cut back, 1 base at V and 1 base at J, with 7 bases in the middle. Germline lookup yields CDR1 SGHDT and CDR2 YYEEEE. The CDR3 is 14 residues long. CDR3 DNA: TGTGCCAGCAGCTTGAGCGTCGGCACAGATACGCAGTATTTT. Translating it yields CASSLSVGTDTQYF.

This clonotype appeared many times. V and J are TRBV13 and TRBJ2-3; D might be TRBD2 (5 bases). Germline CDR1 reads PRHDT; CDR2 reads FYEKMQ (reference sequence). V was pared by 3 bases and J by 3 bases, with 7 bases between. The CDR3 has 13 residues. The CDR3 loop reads CASSFSATDTQYF. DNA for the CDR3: TGTGCCAGCAGCTTTAGCGCGACAGATACGCAGTATTTT.

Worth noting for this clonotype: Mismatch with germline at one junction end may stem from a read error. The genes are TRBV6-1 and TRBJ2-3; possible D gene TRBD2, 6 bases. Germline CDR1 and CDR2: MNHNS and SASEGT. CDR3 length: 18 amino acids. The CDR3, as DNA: TGTGCCTGCAGTGAAGCATTTGTAGGAGGGTTCTTCGCAGATACGCAGTATTTT. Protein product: CACSEAFVGGFFADTQYF.

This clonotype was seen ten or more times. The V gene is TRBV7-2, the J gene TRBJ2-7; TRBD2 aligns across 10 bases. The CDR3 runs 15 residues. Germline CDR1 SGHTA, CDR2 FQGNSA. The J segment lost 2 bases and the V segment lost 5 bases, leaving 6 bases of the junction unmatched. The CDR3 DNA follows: TGTGCCAGCAGCCTTCAAGCGGGAGGGACCTACGAGCAGTACTTC. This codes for CASSLQAGGTYEQYF. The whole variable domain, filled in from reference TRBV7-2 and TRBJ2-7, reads GAGVSQSPSNKVTEKGKDVELRCDPISGHTALYWYRQSLGQGLEFLIYFQGNSAPDKSGLPSDRFSAERTGGSVSTLTIQRTQQEDSAVYLCASSLQAGGTYEQYFGPGTRLTVT.

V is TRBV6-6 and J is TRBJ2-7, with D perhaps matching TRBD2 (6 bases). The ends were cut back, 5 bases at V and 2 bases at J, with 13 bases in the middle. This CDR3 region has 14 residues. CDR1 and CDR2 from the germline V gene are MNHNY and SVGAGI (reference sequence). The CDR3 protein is CASSLLAKPYEQYF. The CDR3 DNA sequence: TGTGCCAGCAGTCTGCTAGCGAAACCCTACGAGCAGTACTTC.

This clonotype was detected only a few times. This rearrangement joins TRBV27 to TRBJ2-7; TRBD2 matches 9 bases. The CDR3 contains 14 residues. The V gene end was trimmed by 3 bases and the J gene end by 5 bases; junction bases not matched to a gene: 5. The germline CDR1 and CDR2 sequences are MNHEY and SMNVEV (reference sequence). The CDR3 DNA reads TGTGCCAGCAGTTTCGGGACTAGCATCGACGAGCAGTACTTC. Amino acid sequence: CASSFGTSIDEQYF.

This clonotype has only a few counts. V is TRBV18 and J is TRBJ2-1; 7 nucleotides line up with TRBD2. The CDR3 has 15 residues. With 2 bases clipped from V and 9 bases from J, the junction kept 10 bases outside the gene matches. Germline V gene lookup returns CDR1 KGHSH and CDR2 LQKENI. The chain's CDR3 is CASSPSPVAGSEQFF. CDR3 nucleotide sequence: TGTGCCAGCTCACCATCCCCGGTAGCGGGCTCTGAGCAGTTCTTC. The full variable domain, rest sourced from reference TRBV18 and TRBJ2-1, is NAGVMQNPRHLVRRRGQEARLRCSPMKGHSHVYWYRQLPEEGLKFMVYLQKENIIDESGMPKERFSAEFPKEGPSILRIQQVVRGDSAAYFCASSPSPVAGSEQFFGPGTRLTVL.

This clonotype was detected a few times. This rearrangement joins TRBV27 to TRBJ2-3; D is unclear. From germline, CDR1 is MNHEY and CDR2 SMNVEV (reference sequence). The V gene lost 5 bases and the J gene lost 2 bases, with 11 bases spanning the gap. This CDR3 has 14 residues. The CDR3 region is CASSVQTFTDTQYF. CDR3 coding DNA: TGTGCCAGCAGTGTTCAGACATTCACAGATACGCAGTATTTT.

CDR3 protein: CASSLDQGADTQYF. The CDR3 nucleotides read TGTGCCAGCAGCTTAGACCAGGGGGCAGATACGCAGTATTTT. V is TRBV7-6 and J is TRBJ2-3, with 7 bases identical to TRBD1. The V gene's germline CDR1 is SGHVS and CDR2 FNYEAQ. There are 14 residues in the CDR3. The junction had 2 bases not matched to a gene; V was cut back by 1 base and J by 4 bases.

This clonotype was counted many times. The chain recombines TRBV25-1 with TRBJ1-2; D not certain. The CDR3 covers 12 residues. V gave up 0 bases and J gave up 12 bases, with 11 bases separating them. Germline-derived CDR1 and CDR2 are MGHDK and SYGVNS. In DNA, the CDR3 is TGTGCCAGCAGTGAATATAAGGGAGGTCACACCTTC. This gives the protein CASSEYKGGHTF.

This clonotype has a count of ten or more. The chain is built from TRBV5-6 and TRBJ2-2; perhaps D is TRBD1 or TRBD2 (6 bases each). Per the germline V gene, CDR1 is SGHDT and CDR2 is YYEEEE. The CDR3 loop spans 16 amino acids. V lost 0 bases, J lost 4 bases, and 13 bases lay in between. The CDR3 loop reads CASSLGDRRGTGELFF. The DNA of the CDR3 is TGTGCCAGCAGCTTGGGTGACAGGAGGGGCACCGGGGAGCTGTTTTTT.

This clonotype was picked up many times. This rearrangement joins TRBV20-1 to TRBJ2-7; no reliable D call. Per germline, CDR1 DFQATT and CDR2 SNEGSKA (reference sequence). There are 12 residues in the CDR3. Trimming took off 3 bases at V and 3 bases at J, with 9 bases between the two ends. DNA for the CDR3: TGCAGTGCTAGGCACGAGAACTACGAGCAGTACGTC. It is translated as CSARHENYEQYV.

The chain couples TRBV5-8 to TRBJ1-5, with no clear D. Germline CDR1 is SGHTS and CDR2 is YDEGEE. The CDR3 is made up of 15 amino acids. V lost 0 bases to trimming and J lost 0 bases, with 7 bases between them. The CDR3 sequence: CASSLATHSNQPQHF. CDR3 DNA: TGTGCCAGCAGCTTGGCCACCCATAGCAATCAGCCCCAGCATTTT.

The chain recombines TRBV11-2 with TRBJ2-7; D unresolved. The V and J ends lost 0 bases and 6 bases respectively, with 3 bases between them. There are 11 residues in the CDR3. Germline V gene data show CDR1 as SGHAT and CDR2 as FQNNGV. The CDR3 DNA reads TGTGCCAGCAGCTTAGAGACCGAGCAGTACTTC. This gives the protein CASSLETEQYF.

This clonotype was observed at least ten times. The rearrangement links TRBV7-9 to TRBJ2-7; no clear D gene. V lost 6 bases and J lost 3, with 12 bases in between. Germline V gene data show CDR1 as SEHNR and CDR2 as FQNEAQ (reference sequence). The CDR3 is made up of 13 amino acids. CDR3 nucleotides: TGTGCCAGCAGGAGCTCACAGATCTACGAGCAGTACTTC. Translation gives CASRSSQIYEQYF.